A selection of T cell receptor beta chains follows, all from one sample in a study of cytomegalovirus exposure and HLA in healthy donors. Generated by immunoSEQ multiplex PCR, the TCRdb table keeps only in-frame clones and is missing some. This sample yields around 150,000 clones, of which 60% to 80% are seen a single time; just under 1% belongs to the top ten. Sample: PBMCs. The source is a woman aged 45-65 years in good health and CMV-seropositive. The CDR3 runs from the conserved cysteine through the conserved F or W. The D gene is left open where the match is weak. Clone size, where shown, is once, few, many, or a class for clones that have expanded.

j_call,v_call,d_call,clone_size,cdr3_aa,cdr3_nt
TRBJ2-1,TRBV29-1,TRBD2,.,CSVEWAAGDGGNDYNEQFF,TGCAGCGTTGAATGGGCAGCGGGAGATGGGGGCAATGACTACAATGAGCAGTTCTTC
TRBJ2-1,TRBV7-6,.,.,CASSTTGIGTYNEQFF,TGTGCCAGCAGCACAACAGGGATAGGTACCTACAATGAGCAGTTCTTC
TRBJ2-1,TRBV11-2,TRBD2,few,CASSLRREGREQFF,TGTGCCAGCAGCTTAAGGCGGGAGGGCCGGGAGCAGTTCTTC
TRBJ1-4,TRBV2,TRBD1,few,CASSGRTGPNEKLFF,TGTGCCAGCAGTGGCCGGACAGGGCCTAATGAAAAACTGTTTTTT
TRBJ2-7,TRBV18,.,.,CASSPSIEQYF,TGTGCCAGCTCACCCTCCATCGAGCAGTACTTC
TRBJ1-1,TRBV9,.,.,CASSVWQNTEAFF,TGTGCCAGCAGCGTCTGGCAGAACACTGAAGCTTTCTTT
TRBJ2-2,TRBV27,.,.,CASSLGRGAGELFF,TGTGCCAGCAGTTTAGGGAGGGGGGCCGGGGAGCTGTTTTTT
TRBJ2-7,TRBV6-1,.,.,CASRSGTLVTEQYF,TGTGCCAGCAGATCCGGAACTCTAGTTACCGAGCAGTACTTC
TRBJ2-7,TRBV7-2,.,.,CASSLGPKGAEQCF,TGTGCCAGCAGCTTAGGTCCCAAGGGAGCCGAGCAGTGCTTC
TRBJ1-1,TRBV25-1,.,few,CASSPGSGTLNTEAFF,TGTGCCAGCTCACCGGGGTCAGGAACACTGAACACTGAAGCTTTCTTT
TRBJ1-1,TRBV4-1,.,few,CASSQGVGTNYDQAAFF,TGCGCCAGCAGCCAAGGGGTCGGGACAAACTACGACCAGGCAGCTTTCTTT
TRBJ2-7,TRBV4-1,TRBD1,.,CASSQGEGAVYEQYF,TGCGCCAGCAGCCAAGGCGAGGGGGCTGTCTACGAGCAGTACTTC
TRBJ2-2,TRBV5-1,.,.,CASSLVGQGDTGELFF,TGCGCCAGCAGCTTGGTCGGCCAGGGCGACACCGGGGAGCTGTTTTTT
TRBJ2-5,TRBV9,.,.,CASSVVADQETQYF,TGTGCCAGCAGCGTAGTAGCAGACCAAGAGACCCAGTACTTC
TRBJ2-7,TRBV7-2,.,.,CASSQAGNSYEQYF,TGTGCCAGCAGCCAGGCCGGGAACTCCTACGAGCAGTACTTC
TRBJ2-3,TRBV5-1,TRBD2,.,CASSLAGATDTQYF,TGCGCCAGCAGCTTAGCGGGGGCCACAGATACGCAGTATTTT
TRBJ1-2,TRBV7-9,.,.,CASSLLVPSYTF,TGTGCCAGCAGCTTATTAGTCCCGAGCTACACCTTC
TRBJ2-2,TRBV4-1,.,.,CASSPTGANTGELFF,TGCGCCAGCAGCCCAACGGGGGCGAACACCGGGGAGCTGTTTTTT
TRBJ1-5,TRBV7-2,.,.,CASSLGGAINQPQHF,TGTGCCAGCAGCCTGGGGGGAGCCATCAATCAGCCCCAGCATTTT
TRBJ1-4,TRBV5-6,TRBD1,few,CASSLGQGAYEKLFF,TGTGCCAGCAGCTTGGGACAGGGGGCCTATGAAAAACTGTTTTTT
TRBJ2-5,TRBV15,TRBD2,.,CATSPLVAGLQETQYF,TGTGCCACCAGCCCTTTGGTAGCGGGCCTTCAAGAGACCCAGTACTTC
TRBJ1-4,TRBV4-1,.,.,CASSQPTAAGGEKLFF,TGCGCCAGCAGCCAACCCACCGCCGCGGGAGGTGAAAAACTGTTTTTT
TRBJ2-7,TRBV5-1,TRBD2,once,CASSLAPGTSGPGEQYF,TGCGCCAGCAGCTTGGCCCCCGGGACTAGCGGGCCTGGCGAGCAGTACTTC
TRBJ2-5,TRBV7-9,.,.,CASSLDQGETQYF,TGTGCCAGCAGCTTAGATCAGGGAGAGACCCAGTACTTC
TRBJ1-5,TRBV4-1,TRBD1,.,CASSHPDREDQPQHF,TGCGCCAGCAGCCACCCGGACAGGGAGGATCAGCCCCAGCATTTT
TRBJ2-6,TRBV13,TRBD2,.,CASSFPSGGTSGANVLTF,TGTGCCAGCAGCTTCCCTAGCGGGGGCACCTCTGGGGCCAACGTCCTGACTTTC
TRBJ2-5,TRBV5-4,.,.,CASSLAGGRETQYF,TGTGCCAGCAGCTTGGCCGGGGGGCGGGAGACCCAGTACTTC
TRBJ2-7,TRBV4-1,.,.,CASSSTGYEQYF,TGCGCCAGCAGCTCTACGGGGTACGAGCAGTACTTC
TRBJ2-1,TRBV5-4,.,.,CASILGGSNEQFF,.